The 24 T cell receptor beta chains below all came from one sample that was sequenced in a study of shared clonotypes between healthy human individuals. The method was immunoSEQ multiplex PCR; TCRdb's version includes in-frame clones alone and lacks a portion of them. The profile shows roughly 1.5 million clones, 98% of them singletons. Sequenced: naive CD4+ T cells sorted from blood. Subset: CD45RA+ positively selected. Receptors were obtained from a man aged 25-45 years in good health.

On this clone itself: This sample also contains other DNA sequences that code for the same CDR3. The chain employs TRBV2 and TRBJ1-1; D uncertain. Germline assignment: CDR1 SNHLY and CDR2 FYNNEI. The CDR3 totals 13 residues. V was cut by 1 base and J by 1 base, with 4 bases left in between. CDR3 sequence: CASSEGGNTEAFF. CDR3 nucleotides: TGTGCCAGCAGTGAAGGAGGGAACACTGAAGCTTTCTTT.

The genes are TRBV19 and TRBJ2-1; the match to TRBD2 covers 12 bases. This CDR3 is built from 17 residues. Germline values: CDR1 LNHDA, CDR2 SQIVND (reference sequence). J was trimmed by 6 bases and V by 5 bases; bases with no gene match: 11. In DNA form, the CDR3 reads TGTGCCAGTAGTCTCCTTCCGGGACTAGCGGGCTTCAATGAGCAGTTCTTC. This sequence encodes CASSLLPGLAGFNEQFF. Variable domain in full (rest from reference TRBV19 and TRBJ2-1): DGGITQSPKYLFRKEGQNVTLSCEQNLNHDAMYWYRQDPGQGLRLIYYSQIVNDFQKGDIAEGYSVSREKKESFPLTVTSAQKNPTAFYLCASSLLPGLAGFNEQFFGPGTRLTVL.

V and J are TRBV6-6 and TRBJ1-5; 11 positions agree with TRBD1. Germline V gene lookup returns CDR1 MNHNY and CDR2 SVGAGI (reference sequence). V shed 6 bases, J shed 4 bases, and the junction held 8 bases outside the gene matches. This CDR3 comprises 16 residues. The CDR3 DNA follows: TGTGCCAGCAGCCTGGGACAGGGGGAGGGAAATCAGCCCCAGCATTTT. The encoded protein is CASSLGQGEGNQPQHF.

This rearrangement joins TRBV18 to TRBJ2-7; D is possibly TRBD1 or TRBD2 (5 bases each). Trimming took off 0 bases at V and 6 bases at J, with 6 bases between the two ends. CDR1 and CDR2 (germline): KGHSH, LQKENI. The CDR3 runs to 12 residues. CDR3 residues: CASSPPGTEQYF. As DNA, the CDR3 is TGTGCCAGCTCACCACCGGGGACCGAGCAGTACTTC.

This CDR3 is CASTSLSGGYEQYF. The CDR3 DNA follows: TGTGCCAGCACCTCCTTAAGTGGGGGCTACGAGCAGTACTTC. The V call is TRBV21-1, the J call TRBJ2-7. TRBV21-1 is a recognized pseudogene. The CDR3 loop spans 14 amino acids.

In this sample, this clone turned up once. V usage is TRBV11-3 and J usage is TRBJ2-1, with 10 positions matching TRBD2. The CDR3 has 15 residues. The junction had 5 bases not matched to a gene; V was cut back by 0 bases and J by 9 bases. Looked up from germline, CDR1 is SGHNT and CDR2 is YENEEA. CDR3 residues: CASSLDSGRRSEQFF. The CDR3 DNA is TGTGCCAGCAGCTTAGATAGCGGGAGGCGGAGTGAGCAGTTCTTC.

This chain's CDR3 is CASSLLIYYEQYF. In DNA form, the CDR3 reads TGTGCCAGCAGCTTGCTCATCTACTACGAGCAGTACTTC. V and J are TRBV13 and TRBJ2-7; D not certain. CDR1 is PRHDT and CDR2 is FYEKMQ in the germline V gene (reference sequence). The CDR3 length is 13 residues. Between the trimmed V and J ends, which lost 3 bases and 3 bases, there was a span of 9 bases.

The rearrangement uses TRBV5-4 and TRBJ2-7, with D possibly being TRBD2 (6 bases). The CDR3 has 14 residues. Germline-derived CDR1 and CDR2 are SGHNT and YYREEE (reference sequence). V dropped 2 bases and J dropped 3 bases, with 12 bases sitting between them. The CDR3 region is CASSLGSGVYEQYF. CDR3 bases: TGTGCCAGCAGCTTAGGTAGCGGAGTCTACGAGCAGTACTTC.

The CDR3 is CASSLLQGAGKLFF. For the CDR3, the DNA is TGTGCCAGCAGCTTACTACAGGGGGCGGGAAAACTGTTTTTT. The V call is TRBV7-2, the J call TRBJ1-4; TRBD1 agrees at 9 bases. CDR3 length: 14 residues. V dropped 2 bases and J dropped 10; count of bases not matched to a gene: 5. Germline V gene lookup returns CDR1 SGHTA and CDR2 FQGNSA.

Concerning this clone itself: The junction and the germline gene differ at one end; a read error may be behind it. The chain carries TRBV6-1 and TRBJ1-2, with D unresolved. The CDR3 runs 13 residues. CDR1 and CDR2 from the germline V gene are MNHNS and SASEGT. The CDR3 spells CASSQATNYGYTF. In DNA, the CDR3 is TGTGCCAGCAGTCAAGCAACTAACTATGGCTACACCTTC.

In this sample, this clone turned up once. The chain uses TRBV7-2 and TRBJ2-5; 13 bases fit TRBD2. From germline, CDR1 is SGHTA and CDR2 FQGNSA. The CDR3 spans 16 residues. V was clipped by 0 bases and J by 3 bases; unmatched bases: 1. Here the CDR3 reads CASSLAGTSGEETQYF. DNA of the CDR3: TGTGCCAGCAGCTTAGCGGGGACTAGCGGGGAAGAGACCCAGTACTTC.

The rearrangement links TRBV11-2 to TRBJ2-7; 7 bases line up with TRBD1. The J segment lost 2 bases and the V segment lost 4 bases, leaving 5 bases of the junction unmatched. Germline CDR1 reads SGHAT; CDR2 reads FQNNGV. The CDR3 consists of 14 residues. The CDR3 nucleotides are TGTGCCAGCAGCTGGGGGACAGACGCCTACGAGCAGTACTTC. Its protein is CASSWGTDAYEQYF.

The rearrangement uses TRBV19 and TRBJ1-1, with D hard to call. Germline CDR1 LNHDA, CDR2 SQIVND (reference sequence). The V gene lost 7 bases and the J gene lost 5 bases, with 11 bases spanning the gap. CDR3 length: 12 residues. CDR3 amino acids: CASTEGRTEAFF. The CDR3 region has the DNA TGTGCCAGTACAGAGGGTAGAACTGAAGCTTTCTTT.

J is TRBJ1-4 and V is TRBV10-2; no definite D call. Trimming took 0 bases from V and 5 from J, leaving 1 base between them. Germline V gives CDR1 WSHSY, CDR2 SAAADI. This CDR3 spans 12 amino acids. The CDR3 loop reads CASSESNEKLFF. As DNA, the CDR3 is TGCGCCAGCAGTGAGTCGAATGAAAAACTGTTTTTT.

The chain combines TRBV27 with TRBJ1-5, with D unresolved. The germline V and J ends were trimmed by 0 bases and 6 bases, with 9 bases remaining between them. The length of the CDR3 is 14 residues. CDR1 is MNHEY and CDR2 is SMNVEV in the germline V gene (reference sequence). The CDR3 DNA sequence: TGTGCCAGCAGTTTATCCGGGTTCGGTCAGCCCCAGCATTTT. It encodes CASSLSGFGQPQHF.

CDR3 loop: CASAKNWGDQETQYF. The DNA of the CDR3 is TGTGCCAGTGCAAAGAACTGGGGCGATCAAGAGACCCAGTACTTC. The rearrangement uses TRBV6-5 and TRBJ2-5; tentative D call: TRBD1 (5 bases). V was shortened by 9 bases and J by 2 bases, with 19 bases between the two germline ends. This CDR3 comprises 15 residues. The germline V gene encodes CDR1 MNHEY and CDR2 SVGAGI.

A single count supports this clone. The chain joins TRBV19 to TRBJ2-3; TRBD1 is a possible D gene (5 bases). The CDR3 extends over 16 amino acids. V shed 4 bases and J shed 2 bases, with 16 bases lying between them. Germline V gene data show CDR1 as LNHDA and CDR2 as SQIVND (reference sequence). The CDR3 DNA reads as TGTGCCAGTAGTAGCCGTTTATTGGACAACACAGATACGCAGTATTTT. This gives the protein CASSSRLLDNTDTQYF.

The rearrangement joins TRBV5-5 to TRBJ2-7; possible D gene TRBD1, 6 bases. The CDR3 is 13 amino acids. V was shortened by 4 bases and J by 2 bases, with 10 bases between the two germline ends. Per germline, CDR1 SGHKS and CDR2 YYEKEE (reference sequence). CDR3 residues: CASSTRGPYEQYF. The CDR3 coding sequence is TGTGCCAGCAGCACCAGGGGACCCTACGAGCAGTACTTC.

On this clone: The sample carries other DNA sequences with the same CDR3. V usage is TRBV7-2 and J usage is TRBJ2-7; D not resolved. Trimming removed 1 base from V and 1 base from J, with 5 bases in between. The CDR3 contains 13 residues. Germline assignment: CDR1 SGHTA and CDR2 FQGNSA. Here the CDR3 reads CASSLVSSYEQYF. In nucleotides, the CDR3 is TGTGCCAGCAGCTTAGTGTCTTCCTACGAGCAGTACTTC.

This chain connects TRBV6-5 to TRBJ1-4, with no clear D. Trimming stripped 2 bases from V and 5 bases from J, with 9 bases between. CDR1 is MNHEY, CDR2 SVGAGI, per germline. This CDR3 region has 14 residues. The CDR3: CASSYGPSNEKLFF. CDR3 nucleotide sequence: TGTGCCAGCAGTTACGGGCCTTCCAATGAAAAACTGTTTTTT.

The DNA for the CDR3 is TGTGCCAGCAGTGAAAAATTCTATGGCTACACCTTC. It is translated as CASSEKFYGYTF. The chain carries TRBV6-1 and TRBJ1-2; D gene ambiguous. Germline assignment: CDR1 MNHNS and CDR2 SASEGT. The length of the CDR3 is 12 residues. The ends were cut back, 2 bases at V and 4 bases at J, with 5 bases in the middle.

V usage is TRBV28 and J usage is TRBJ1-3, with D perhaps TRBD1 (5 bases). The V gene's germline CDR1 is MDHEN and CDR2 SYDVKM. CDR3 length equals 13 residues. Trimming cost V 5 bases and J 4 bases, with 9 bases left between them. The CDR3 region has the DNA TGTGCCAGCAGTCGGGGGTCCGGAAACACCATATATTTT. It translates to CASSRGSGNTIYF. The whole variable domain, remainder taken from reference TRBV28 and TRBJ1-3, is DVKVTQSSRYLVKRTGEKVFLECVQDMDHENMFWYRQDPGLGLRLIYFSYDVKMKEKGDIPEGYSVSREKKERFSLILESASTNQTSMYLCASSRGSGNTIYFGEGSWLTVV.

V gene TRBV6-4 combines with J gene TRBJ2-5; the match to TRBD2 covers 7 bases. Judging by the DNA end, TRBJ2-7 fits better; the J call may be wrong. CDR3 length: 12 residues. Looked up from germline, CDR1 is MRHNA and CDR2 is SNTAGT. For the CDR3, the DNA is TGTGCCATCGCCCTTTGGGGGGGCGAGCAGTACTTC. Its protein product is CAIALWGGEQYF.

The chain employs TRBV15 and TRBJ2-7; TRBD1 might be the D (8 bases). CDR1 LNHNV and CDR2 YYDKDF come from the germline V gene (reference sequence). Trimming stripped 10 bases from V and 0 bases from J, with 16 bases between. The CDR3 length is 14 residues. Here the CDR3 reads CAIGTGGSSYEQYF. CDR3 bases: TGTGCCATTGGGACAGGCGGGAGCTCCTACGAGCAGTACTTC.